Listed below are T cell receptor beta chains from one sample, sequenced in a study of PD-1 blockade in classical Hodgkin lymphoma. Some clones are missing from TCRdb's copy, which holds only in-frame ones; the method was immunoSEQ multiplex PCR. The sample gives around 40,000 clones, around 80% of which show up once; 7.5% to 10% is in the top ten. The specimen was peripheral blood mononuclear cells (PBMCs), collected before the fourth cycle of nivolumab. These receptors were collected from a human donor with classical Hodgkin lymphoma. Both conserved end residues are part of each CDR3. The order of the fields is V gene, D gene, J gene, clone size, CDR3 DNA, CDR3 protein. A D gene is named only where the DNA matches it firmly. Size tells how often a clone was seen (once, few, many) or the class of an expanded clone, and some rows leave it out.

TRBV5-1	TRBD1	TRBJ1-1	once	TGCGCCAGCAGCTTATACAGGGGAGGAGACACTGAAGCTTTCTTT	CASSLYRGGDTEAFF
TRBV19	TRBD1	TRBJ1-6	-	TGTGCCAGTAGTATCCGGGACAGCAATTCACCCCTCCACTTT	CASSIRDSNSPLHF
TRBV5-1	-	TRBJ2-7	-	TGCGCCAGCAGCTCCTTTATACAGGGATCGCGGGAGCAGTACTTC	CASSSFIQGSREQYF
TRBV28	-	TRBJ2-1	-	TGTGCCAGCAGCCAACAAGAGATTGACAATGAGCAGTTCTTC	CASSQQEIDNEQFF
TRBV5-6	TRBD1	TRBJ1-5	medium-sized	TGTGCCAGCAGCAACCGGGACAGGTCCCTCCAGCCCCAGCATTTT	CASSNRDRSLQPQHF
TRBV19	-	TRBJ1-6	once	TGTGCCAGTAAGGCAGGGGCGCGGGGTAATTCACCCCTCCACTTT	CASKAGARGNSPLHF
TRBV18	TRBD1	TRBJ1-3	-	TGTGCCAGCTCACCAAACGTCCAGGGGGCTTCTGGAAACACCATATATTTT	CASSPNVQGASGNTIYF
TRBV4-3	-	TRBJ2-4	-	TGCGCCAGCAGCCAAAACACCCTCGGGAGAGCCAAAAACATTCAGTACTTC	CASSQNTLGRAKNIQYF
TRBV11-2	TRBD2	TRBJ2-1	few	TGTGCCAGCAGCACCATAGCGGGGGGGCTTGGTGAGCAGTTCTTC	CASSTIAGGLGEQFF
TRBV7-6	-	TRBJ1-2	-	TGTGCCAGCAGCCCAGGGGTAGCTAACTATGGCTACACCTTC	CASSPGVANYGYTF
TRBV15	TRBD2	TRBJ2-3	-	TGTGCCACCAGACTCGGGACTAGCGGGGACACAGATACGCAGTATTTT	CATRLGTSGDTDTQYF
TRBV5-8	TRBD1	TRBJ2-7	-	TGTGCCAGCAGCTTGTCCGGGACAGGATCGTCCGAGCAGTACTTC	CASSLSGTGSSEQYF
TRBV30	TRBD1	TRBJ1-5	few	TGTGCCTGGAGGGACAGGGGTAGCAATCAGCCCCAGCATTTT	CAWRDRGSNQPQHF
TRBV6-7	-	TRBJ1-1	medium-sized	TGTGCCAGCAGTTACCGATACCGGACAGAGAACACTGAAGCTTTCTTT	CASSYRYRTENTEAFF
TRBV27	-	TRBJ1-2	-	TGTGCCAGCAGTTTACGCCGGGACGTGGCTGGCTACACCTTC	CASSLRRDVAGYTF
TRBV28	-	TRBJ1-2	-	TGTGCCAGCAGGGAGGGATCGGCTAACTATGGCTACACCTTC	CASREGSANYGYTF
TRBV19	-	TRBJ1-6	-	TGTGCCAGTAGTATTAGTGTCTGGAATTCACCCCTCCACTTT	CASSISVWNSPLHF
TRBV18	-	TRBJ2-3	-	TGTGCCAGCTCACCACAGGGGGACACAGATACGCAGTATTTT	CASSPQGDTDTQYF
TRBV18	-	TRBJ1-1	medium-sized	TGTGCCAGCCTTAACAGGGAAAAGACGAACACTGAAGCTTTCTTT	CASLNREKTNTEAFF
TRBV11-2	-	TRBJ2-7	-	TGTGCCAGCAGCTTGGTTAGGGGAGGCGAGCAGTACTTC	CASSLVRGGEQYF
TRBV18	-	TRBJ2-5	few	TGTGCCAGCGCGAGGCGGCCCAAAGAGACCCAGTACTTC	CASARRPKETQYF
TRBV7-5	-	TRBJ2-4	-	TGTGTCAGAAGCGTCACAGTTCGGCTAGCCAAAAACATTCAGTACTTC	CVRSVTVRLAKNIQYF